A single sample is the source of the 10 T cell receptor beta chains below, sequenced in a study of cytomegalovirus exposure and HLA in healthy donors. Use of 60 Vbeta and 13 Jbeta primers characterized the PCR. Repertoires were generated with immunoSEQ multiplex PCR, while TCRdb's copy carries only in-frame clones and drops some. This repertoire includes tens of thousands of clones. Sequenced: PBMCs. Every receptor here comes from a female donor in good health and CMV-seronegative.

The CDR3 region is CAWSRGVNEKLFF. In DNA, the CDR3 is TGTGCCTGGAGCAGGGGGGTTAATGAAAAACTGTTTTTT. The chain carries TRBV30 and TRBJ1-4, with TRBD1 identical over 7 bases. The CDR3 is made up of 13 amino acids. Looked up from germline, CDR1 is GTSNPN and CDR2 is SVGIG (reference sequence). The trim removed 3 bases at V and 4 bases at J, leaving 2 bases unmatched.

V usage is TRBV9 and J usage is TRBJ2-1; 9 nucleotides align to TRBD2. This CDR3 has 14 residues. CDR1 SGDLS and CDR2 YYNGEE come from the germline V gene. Trimming removed 2 bases from V and 10 bases from J; junction bases left unmatched: 7. The CDR3 DNA reads as TGTGCCAGCAGCGTCGGGAGCGGGGGGAGGGAGCAGTTCTTC. This translates into CASSVGSGGREQFF.

The chain is built from TRBV27 and TRBJ2-5; D is uncertain. The germline V gene has CDR1 MNHEY and CDR2 SMNVEV (reference sequence). This CDR3 contains 14 residues. Trimming shortened V by 5 bases and J by 1 base, and 11 bases separated the two germline ends. CDR3 loop: CASSRYGAQETQYF. In DNA, the CDR3 is TGTGCCAGCAGTCGCTACGGAGCCCAAGAGACCCAGTACTTC.

The chain uses TRBV19 and TRBJ1-5; D perhaps matches TRBD1 (5 bases). CDR3 length: 12 amino acids. Trimming took 4 bases from V and 7 from J, leaving 8 bases between them. Germline assignment: CDR1 LNHDA and CDR2 SQIVND (reference sequence). The CDR3, as DNA: TGTGCCAGTAGTACCGGGGGGCAGCCCCAGCATTTT. Translating gives CASSTGGQPQHF.

The V gene is TRBV4-3, the J gene TRBJ2-7, with D unclear. Trimming left V 5 bases short and J 3 bases short, with 11 bases between. The CDR3 runs to 13 residues. Looked up from germline, CDR1 is LGHNA and CDR2 is YSLEER. The CDR3 DNA reads TGCGCCAGCAGCGGCTTGCCTGGCTACGAGCAGTACTTC. It translates to CASSGLPGYEQYF.

The CDR3 protein is CASSIDSSGNTIYF. CDR3 bases: TGTGCCAGTAGTATTGACTCCTCTGGAAACACCATATATTTT. V usage is TRBV19 and J usage is TRBJ1-3, with D hard to call. V lost 3 bases, J lost 0 bases, and 6 bases lay in between. Per the germline V gene, CDR1 is LNHDA and CDR2 is SQIVND (reference sequence). This CDR3 is built from 14 residues.

The chain is built from TRBV6-5 and TRBJ1-2, with TRBD1 identical over 7 bases. This CDR3 is built from 13 residues. J was trimmed by 2 bases and V by 4 bases; bases with no gene match: 1. CDR1 MNHEY and CDR2 SVGAGI come from the germline V gene. Here the CDR3 reads CASSWGQNYGYTF. The CDR3 coding sequence is TGTGCCAGCAGTTGGGGACAGAACTATGGCTACACCTTC.

The rearrangement uses TRBV5-4 and TRBJ1-4, with 9 bases aligning to TRBD1. Losses at the gene ends were 4 bases for V and 4 bases for J; bases not matched to a gene: 5. Per the germline V gene, CDR1 is SGHNT and CDR2 is YYREEE (reference sequence). CDR3 length: 15 amino acids. CDR3 bases: TGTGCCAGCAGCGGAACGGGACAGGGTAATGAAAAACTGTTTTTT. Its translation is CASSGTGQGNEKLFF.

The chain joins TRBV30 to TRBJ2-2; possible D gene TRBD1, 5 bases. Germline CDR1 GTSNPN, CDR2 SVGIG (reference sequence). V was trimmed by 0 bases and J by 5 bases, leaving 16 bases between them. The CDR3 contains 16 residues. The CDR3 sequence is CAWSVASGRWTGELFF. Written as DNA, the CDR3 is TGTGCCTGGAGTGTAGCGTCAGGGCGGTGGACCGGGGAGCTGTTTTTT.

J is TRBJ1-1 and V is TRBV6-5; D unresolved. Trimming left V 7 bases short and J 3 bases short, with 12 bases between. Per the germline V gene, CDR1 is MNHEY and CDR2 is SVGAGI. The CDR3 length is 13 residues. The CDR3 coding sequence is TGTGCCAGCATCAGCCCCGGGGACACTGAAGCTTTCTTT. Its protein is CASISPGDTEAFF.